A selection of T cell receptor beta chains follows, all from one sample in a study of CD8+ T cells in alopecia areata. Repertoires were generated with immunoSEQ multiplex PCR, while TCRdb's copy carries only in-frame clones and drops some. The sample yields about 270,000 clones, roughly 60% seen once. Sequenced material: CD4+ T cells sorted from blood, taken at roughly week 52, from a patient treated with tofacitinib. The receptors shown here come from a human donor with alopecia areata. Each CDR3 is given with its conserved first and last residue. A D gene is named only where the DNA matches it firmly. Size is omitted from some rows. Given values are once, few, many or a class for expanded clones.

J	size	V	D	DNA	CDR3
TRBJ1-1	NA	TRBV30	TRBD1	TGTGCCTGGACCCGACAGGGGATGGTGAACACTGAAGCTTTCTTT	CAWTRQGMVNTEAFF
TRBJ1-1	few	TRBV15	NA	TGTGCCATCCCAGCGGACAGTGGCACTGAAGCTTTCTTT	CAIPADSGTEAFF
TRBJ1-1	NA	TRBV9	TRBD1	TGTGCCAGCAGCGTAGTGACAGGGGAGACTGAAGCTTTCTTT	CASSVVTGETEAFF
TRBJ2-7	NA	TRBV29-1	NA	TGCAGCGTTGGGGAGGAACCCGGTGAGCAGTACTTC	CSVGEEPGEQYF
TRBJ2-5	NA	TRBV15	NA	TGTGCCACCAGCAGAGATGGCACCCCGGTGACCCAGTACTTC	CATSRDGTPVTQYF
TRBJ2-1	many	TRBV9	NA	TGTGCCAGCAGCTCATTGGGGGGAAGGAGTGAGCAGTTCTTC	CASSSLGGRSEQFF
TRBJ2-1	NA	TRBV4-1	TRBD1	TGCGCCAGCAGCATGGGACAGGCGATGATCAATGAGCAGTTCTTC	CASSMGQAMINEQFF
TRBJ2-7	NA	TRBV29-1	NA	TGCAGCGTTAGAAGGGATCTTTCCTACGAGCAGTACTTC	CSVRRDLSYEQYF
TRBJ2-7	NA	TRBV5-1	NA	TGCGCCAGCAGCTTCAGCGGGCCCGAATACGAGCAGTACTTC	CASSFSGPEYEQYF
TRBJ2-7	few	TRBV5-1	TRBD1	TGCGCCAGCAGCTTGGGACAGGGAAGCTCCTACGAGCAGTACTTC	CASSLGQGSSYEQYF
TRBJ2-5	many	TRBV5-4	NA	TGTGCCAGCAGCTTTGGGCTAGCGATGGAGACCCAGTACTTC	CASSFGLAMETQYF
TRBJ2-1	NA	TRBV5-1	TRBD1	TGCGCCAGCAGCTTGAACCGGGACAGCTCCTACAATGAGCAGTTCTTC	CASSLNRDSSYNEQFF
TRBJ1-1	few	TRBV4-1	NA	TGCGCCAGCAGCCAGTTCGAGAGTGGCACTGAAGCTTTCTTT	CASSQFESGTEAFF